These 26 T cell receptor beta chains came from one sample sequenced in a study of OX40 agonist ivuxolimab in advanced cancers. Repertoires were generated with immunoSEQ multiplex PCR, while TCRdb's copy carries only in-frame clones and drops some. The sample includes approximately 96,000 clones, 90% of them seen just once. Sequenced material: CD4+ or CD8+ T cells sorted from blood, taken in a trial of the OX40 agonist ivuxolimab. The receptor source for this set is an adult with an advanced solid tumor such as melanoma, head and neck, liver or kidney cancer.

The chain joins TRBV4-2 to TRBJ2-2; D is perhaps TRBD1 or TRBD2 (5 bases each). V was pared by 0 bases and J by 3 bases, with 14 bases between. Looked up from germline, CDR1 is LGHNA and CDR2 is YNFKEQ. The CDR3 has 17 residues. The CDR3 spells CASSQDLGVLDTGELFF. The CDR3 DNA reads as TGTGCCAGCAGCCAAGATTTGGGGGTTTTGGACACCGGGGAGCTGTTTTTT.

This clone was detected a few times. The chain uses TRBV7-9 and TRBJ1-1; D is unresolved. This CDR3 comprises 13 residues. Per the germline V gene, CDR1 is SEHNR and CDR2 is FQNEAQ (reference sequence). V dropped 8 bases and J dropped 1 base, with 11 bases sitting between them. Written as DNA, the CDR3 is TGTGCCAGCCTTGAGGCAGGGAACACTGAAGCTTTCTTT. Its protein product is CASLEAGNTEAFF.

The chain joins TRBV19 to TRBJ1-2; TRBD1 aligns across 9 bases. The CDR3 is made up of 17 amino acids. J lost 7 bases, V lost 3 bases, and 15 bases had no gene match. The V gene's germline CDR1 is LNHDA and CDR2 SQIVND (reference sequence). The CDR3 protein is CASSILLGGQGLGGYTF. CDR3 nucleotide sequence: TGTGCCAGTAGTATTTTGCTCGGGGGACAGGGTTTGGGTGGCTACACCTTC.

This clone was counted between two and nine times. V gene TRBV19 combines with J gene TRBJ1-5, with 7 bases fitting TRBD1. The length of the CDR3 is 15 residues. Looked up from germline, CDR1 is LNHDA and CDR2 is SQIVND (reference sequence). Losses at the gene ends were 8 bases for V and 4 bases for J; bases not matched to a gene: 11. CDR3 amino acids: CASGTLTGPNQPQHF. DNA of the CDR3: TGTGCCAGTGGCACCTTGACAGGGCCTAATCAGCCCCAGCATTTT.

The chain is built from TRBV5-1 and TRBJ1-1, with a weak D call TRBD1 (6 bases). V was trimmed by 0 bases and J by 4 bases, leaving 13 bases between them. Per the germline V gene, CDR1 is SGHRS and CDR2 is YFSETQ. The CDR3 extends over 15 amino acids. This CDR3 reads CASSLAGRGTTEAFF. CDR3 coding DNA: TGCGCCAGCAGCTTGGCCGGCAGGGGAACCACTGAAGCTTTCTTT.

The chain couples TRBV7-2 to TRBJ2-7; D is unresolved. The length of the CDR3 is 15 residues. V was trimmed by 1 base and J by 2 bases, leaving 12 bases between them. Germline values: CDR1 SGHTA, CDR2 FQGNSA. The CDR3 sequence: CASSLEVGPAYEQYF. DNA for the CDR3: TGTGCCAGCAGCTTAGAGGTAGGCCCAGCCTACGAGCAGTACTTC. The full variable domain, completed using reference TRBV7-2 and TRBJ2-7, is GAGVSQSPSNKVTEKGKDVELRCDPISGHTALYWYRQSLGQGLEFLIYFQGNSAPDKSGLPSDRFSAERTGGSVSTLTIQRTQQEDSAVYLCASSLEVGPAYEQYFGPGTRLTVT.

The chain employs TRBV5-1 and TRBJ1-1; the D gene is possibly TRBD1 (6 bases). This CDR3 is built from 14 residues. CDR1 SGHRS and CDR2 YFSETQ come from the germline V gene. V was cut by 6 bases and J by 2 bases, with 14 bases left in between. Written as DNA, the CDR3 is TGCGCCAGCAACCCGCAGGGGCTTAACACTGAAGCTTTCTTT. Translating it yields CASNPQGLNTEAFF.

The CDR3 DNA is TGTGCCAGCAGTTATACGACAGGGGTATCGGAAAAACTGTTTTTT. This codes for CASSYTTGVSEKLFF. V usage is TRBV6-5 and J usage is TRBJ1-4; 8 bases align to TRBD1. This CDR3 contains 15 residues. Germline lookup yields CDR1 MNHEY and CDR2 SVGAGI. The ends lost 3 bases at V and 8 bases at J; junction bases unmatched: 8.

This chain connects TRBV19 to TRBJ2-7, with D perhaps TRBD2 (9 bases). CDR1 and CDR2 from the germline V gene are LNHDA and SQIVND (reference sequence). V was trimmed by 9 bases and J by 4 bases, leaving 31 bases between them. The CDR3 is made up of 18 amino acids. DNA for the CDR3: TGTGCCAGCCCCCGGGACAGGCCGCCCGCTAGCGGGGTGTACGAGCAGTACTTC. As protein: CASPRDRPPASGVYEQYF.

This clone was detected once. This chain links TRBV9 with TRBJ2-3; TRBD2 matches 9 bases. CDR3 size: 19 residues. V trimming: 3 bases; J trimming: 2 bases; junction bases outside the gene matches: 16. The germline V gene has CDR1 SGDLS and CDR2 YYNGEE. DNA for the CDR3: TGTGCCAGCAGCGGTAGCGGGAGAGGGTCGTCGATAAACACAGATACGCAGTATTTT. As protein: CASSGSGRGSSINTDTQYF.

V and J are TRBV28 and TRBJ2-7; TRBD2 matches at 8 bases. The CDR3 length is 15 residues. V lost 8 bases to trimming and J lost 0 bases; unmatched junction nucleotides: 9. Germline CDR1 MDHEN, CDR2 SYDVKM. The CDR3: CASRLSGSGSYEQYF. CDR3 DNA: TGTGCCAGCCGACTGAGCGGGAGCGGCTCCTACGAGCAGTACTTC.

The genes are TRBV29-1 and TRBJ2-5; no reliable D call. CDR1 is SQVTM and CDR2 is ANQGSEA in the germline V gene. V gave up 1 base and J gave up 1 base, with 4 bases separating them. CDR3 length equals 12 residues. The CDR3 DNA sequence: TGCAGCGTTGAAGCCGGCCAAGAGACCCAGTACTTC. Residues: CSVEAGQETQYF.

The CDR3 loop reads CASRPAGGPGEQYF. In nucleotides, the CDR3 is TGCGCCAGCAGGCCCGCGGGAGGGCCCGGCGAGCAGTACTTC. The V call is TRBV4-1, the J call TRBJ2-7, with 9 bases lining up with TRBD2. The CDR3 extends over 14 amino acids. With V trimmed by 6 bases and J by 6 bases, 9 bases remained unmatched. Germline CDR1 is MGHRA and CDR2 is YSYEKL.

This chain links TRBV5-4 with TRBJ2-5, with D unclear. Germline V gene lookup returns CDR1 SGHNT and CDR2 YYREEE (reference sequence). V was cut by 3 bases and J by 5 bases, with 20 bases left in between. The CDR3 length is 16 residues. The CDR3 DNA follows: TGTGCCAGCAGCTCCATTTTAGGCATCGAAGGGGAGACCCAGTACTTC. This encodes CASSSILGIEGETQYF.

This chain uses TRBV9 with TRBJ2-5; TRBD2 agrees at 11 bases. The CDR3 is made up of 16 amino acids. Germline CDR1 SGDLS, CDR2 YYNGEE. The J segment lost 5 bases and the V segment lost 4 bases, leaving 10 bases of the junction unmatched. In DNA, the CDR3 is TGTGCCAGCAGCCCACGACTAGCGGGAAGGTGGGAGACCCAGTACTTC. Protein sequence: CASSPRLAGRWETQYF.

CDR3 nucleotide sequence: TGTGCCAGCAGTTACGCTGACAGGGGGAACACTGAAGCTTTCTTT. Encoded protein: CASSYADRGNTEAFF. This chain uses TRBV6-6 with TRBJ1-1; 8 positions agree with TRBD1. V trimming: 2 bases; J trimming: 1 base; junction bases outside the gene matches: 3. Germline assignment: CDR1 MNHNY and CDR2 SVGAGI (reference sequence). The CDR3 is 15 amino acids.

The rearrangement links TRBV5-5 to TRBJ2-5, with 9 bases that match TRBD2. The junction had 11 bases not matched to a gene; V was cut back by 3 bases and J by 5 bases. In germline, CDR1 is SGHKS, CDR2 YYEKEE (reference sequence). This CDR3 is 16 amino acids long. CDR3 region: CASSWDSGSSLETQYF. The DNA for the CDR3 is TGTGCCAGCAGCTGGGATAGCGGGAGTTCGTTGGAGACCCAGTACTTC.

The chain carries TRBV5-6 and TRBJ1-4, with D possibly being TRBD1 (5 bases). CDR3 length: 16 residues. The germline gives CDR1 SGHDT, CDR2 YYEEEE. V lost 4 bases to trimming and J lost 5 bases, with 18 bases between them. For the CDR3, the DNA is TGTGCCAGCAGCCTTCACCTTACCAAGGGGAATGAAAAACTGTTTTTT. As protein: CASSLHLTKGNEKLFF. Supplemented by reference TRBV5-6 and TRBJ1-4, the full variable domain reads DAGVTQSPTHLIKTRGQQVTLRCSPKSGHDTVSWYQQALGQGPQFIFQYYEEEERQRGNFPDRFSGHQFPNYSSELNVNALLLGDSALYLCASSLHLTKGNEKLFFGSGTQLSVL.

CDR3 sequence reads: CASSRLAPSSYEQYF. The CDR3, as DNA: TGCGCCAGCAGCCGACTAGCGCCCAGCTCCTACGAGCAGTACTTC. V usage is TRBV5-1 and J usage is TRBJ2-7, with 8 bases that match TRBD2. The germline CDR1 and CDR2 sequences are SGHRS and YFSETQ. V lost 4 bases and J lost 0; bases outside the gene matches: 6. The CDR3 is 15 residues long.

This clone was counted a single time. V is TRBV4-1 and J is TRBJ2-5, with 15 nucleotides matching TRBD2. V dropped 4 bases and J dropped 5; count of bases not matched to a gene: 11. This CDR3 has 18 residues. The germline V gene has CDR1 MGHRA and CDR2 YSYEKL. Written as DNA, the CDR3 is TGCGCCAGCAGCCCTGGGACTAGCGGGAGGAGGGATAGGGAGACCCAGTACTTC. Its protein product is CASSPGTSGRRDRETQYF.

This sequence joins TRBV6-5 and TRBJ2-7; the D gene is possibly TRBD1 (5 bases). The germline gives CDR1 MNHEY, CDR2 SVGAGI. This CDR3 is 14 amino acids long. V shed 6 bases and J shed 0 bases, with 12 bases lying between them. The CDR3 DNA is TGTGCCAGCAGCCCTACCAGGGCCTCCTACGAGCAGTACTTC. It yields the protein CASSPTRASYEQYF.

The rearrangement joins TRBV7-2 to TRBJ2-2, with a tentative D call TRBD1 (5 bases). In germline, CDR1 is SGHTA, CDR2 FQGNSA. CDR3 length: 15 residues. Trimming pared 5 bases from V and 0 bases from J, leaving 10 bases between. CDR3 sequence: CASSPGAANTGELFF. The CDR3 DNA reads TGTGCCAGCAGCCCTGGGGCGGCGAACACCGGGGAGCTGTTTTTT.

The chain is built from TRBV29-1 and TRBJ2-1; D is ambiguous. The V end was cut by 7 bases, the J end by 4 bases, with 5 bases between. The CDR3 totals 10 residues. The germline CDR1 and CDR2 sequences are SQVTM and ANQGSEA. The chain's CDR3 is CSAQYNEQFF. The CDR3 DNA reads as TGCAGCGCACAATACAATGAGCAGTTCTTC.

The chain is built from TRBV20-1 and TRBJ2-1, with a weak D call TRBD2 (6 bases). Germline lookup yields CDR1 DFQATT and CDR2 SNEGSKA (reference sequence). CDR3 length: 11 amino acids. The V end lost 5 bases, the J end lost 9 bases, and 11 bases lay between the germline ends. In nucleotides, the CDR3 is TGCAGTGCTGGGGACTGGGGTGAGCAGTTCTTC. It is translated as CSAGDWGEQFF.

This clone came up a few times. The gene calls are TRBV30 and TRBJ1-4, with D possibly matching TRBD1 (5 bases). V gave up 5 bases and J gave up 8 bases, with 18 bases separating them. The CDR3 extends over 14 amino acids. Germline CDR1 reads GTSNPN; CDR2 reads SVGIG (reference sequence). CDR3 sequence (DNA): TGTGCCTGGGCGGCGCCAGGGATAGTGGAAAAACTGTTTTTT. Amino acids: CAWAAPGIVEKLFF. The full variable domain, its missing parts supplied by reference TRBV30 and TRBJ1-4, is SQTIHQWPATLVQPVGSPLSLECTVEGTSNPNLYWYRQAAGRGLQLLFYSVGIGQISSEVPQNLSASRPQDRQFILSSKKLLLSDSGFYLCAWAAPGIVEKLFFGSGTQLSVL.

V usage is TRBV4-3 and J usage is TRBJ1-1; D might be TRBD1 (6 bases). The ends were cut back, 2 bases at V and 5 bases at J, with 15 bases in the middle. Per the germline V gene, CDR1 is LGHNA and CDR2 is YSLEER. The CDR3 extends over 15 amino acids. DNA for the CDR3: TGCGCCAGCAGCCAATCTACAGGGTACGGGACTGAAGCTTTCTTT. This codes for CASSQSTGYGTEAFF.